This T cell receptor beta chain is from a study of Ad26.COV2.S vaccination and SARS-CoV-2 variants. The treatment was: around 19 received Ad26.COV2.S at low or high dose, single or two shots; about 5 received placebo; per-sample allocation not given. All samples were drawn on day 63, counting from the first vaccine or placebo injection. SARS-CoV-2 spike from the Wuhan strain was encoded by the vaccine, an Ad26 vector. V gave up 0 bases and J gave up 2 bases, with 9 bases separating them. CDR1 and CDR2 from the germline V gene are SGHDT and YYEEEE. CDR3 length: 15 residues. Profiled with immunoSEQ multiplex PCR; TCRdb holds only in-frame clones, not every one. Counted here are about 420,000 clones, around nine tenths occurring once; the ten biggest clones make up roughly 4%.

Sequencing used peripheral blood, obtained in a trial of Ad26.COV2.S vaccine versus placebo. V usage is TRBV5-6 and J usage is TRBJ1-3; perhaps TRBD1 as D (5 bases). This clonotype was sampled from a person aged 18-60 years who received the Ad26.COV2.S COVID-19 vaccine or a placebo. The DNA of the CDR3 is TGTGCCAGCAGCTTGGTTCCAGGGACTGGAAACACCATATATTTT. It yields the protein CASSLVPGTGNTIYF. Combining the CDR3 with reference TRBV5-6 and TRBJ1-3 gives the whole variable domain DAGVTQSPTHLIKTRGQQVTLRCSPKSGHDTVSWYQQALGQGPQFIFQYYEEEERQRGNFPDRFSGHQFPNYSSELNVNALLLGDSALYLCASSLVPGTGNTIYFGEGSWLTVV.